Following are 17 T cell receptor beta chains from one sample sequenced in a study of cytomegalovirus exposure and HLA in healthy donors. PCR was performed using 60 Vbeta and 13 Jbeta primers. Sequencing used immunoSEQ multiplex PCR; TCRdb keeps in-frame clones, though not all of them. The profile shows about 150,000 clones, around two thirds of them singletons. The sample consisted of PBMCs. These receptors all come from a man younger than 40 in good health and CMV-seropositive.

This rearrangement joins TRBV30 to TRBJ1-2; tentatively, D is TRBD1 (6 bases). The CDR3 is made up of 11 amino acids. CDR1 is GTSNPN and CDR2 is SVGIG in the germline V gene (reference sequence). Trimming left V 4 bases short and J 5 bases short, with 8 bases between. CDR3 nucleotide sequence: TGTGCCTGGACAGGGGCTTATGGCTACACCTTC. This gives the protein CAWTGAYGYTF.

The chain couples TRBV10-3 to TRBJ2-1; 12 positions match TRBD2. The CDR3 loop spans 15 amino acids. Germline CDR1 and CDR2: ENHRY and SYGVKD. After removal of 7 bases from V and 6 bases from J, the junction contained 7 bases not matched to a gene. The CDR3 nucleotides are TGTGCCATCACCAACCTAGCGGGAGGGCCCAATGAGCAGTTCTTC. It translates to CAITNLAGGPNEQFF.

Only a few counts were recorded for this clone. This sequence joins TRBV4-2 and TRBJ2-5, with D possibly matching TRBD1 (5 bases). V lost 2 bases and J 5 bases, leaving 21 bases between the germline ends. The CDR3 sequence is 17 residues long. Germline V gene lookup returns CDR1 LGHNA and CDR2 YNFKEQ. Here the CDR3 DNA reads TGTGCCAGCAGCCAACCTAGGGGAAACCAAAGTGGGGAGACCCAGTACTTC. Translation: CASSQPRGNQSGETQYF.

The rearrangement joins TRBV5-1 to TRBJ1-1; TRBD1 is a possible D gene (5 bases). The CDR3 length is 15 residues. Germline V gene lookup returns CDR1 SGHRS and CDR2 YFSETQ. V lost 0 bases and J 1 base, leaving 10 bases between the germline ends. The DNA of the CDR3 is TGCGCCAGCAGCTTGGGGGGGGTCAGGAACACTGAAGCTTTCTTT. It is translated as CASSLGGVRNTEAFF.

V is TRBV28 and J is TRBJ2-7, with a weak D call TRBD1 (6 bases). The germline gives CDR1 MDHEN, CDR2 SYDVKM. This CDR3 contains 17 residues. V was shortened by 2 bases and J by 6 bases, with 23 bases between the two germline ends. CDR3 in amino acids: CASSLMGARGGSAEQYF. As DNA, the CDR3 is TGTGCCAGCAGTTTAATGGGTGCGAGAGGGGGATCGGCCGAGCAGTACTTC.

This clone was picked up a small number of times. The chain joins TRBV10-3 to TRBJ1-5; no reliable D call. Germline loops: CDR1 ENHRY, CDR2 SYGVKD. V gave up 0 bases and J gave up 7 bases, with 7 bases separating them. This CDR3 contains 13 residues. The CDR3 region is CAISESGEQPQHF. The DNA of the CDR3 is TGTGCCATCAGTGAGTCTGGGGAGCAGCCCCAGCATTTT.

V is TRBV9 and J is TRBJ2-1; 8 nucleotides line up with TRBD2. Germline CDR1 and CDR2: SGDLS and YYNGEE. CDR3 size: 15 residues. V dropped 2 bases and J dropped 5; count of bases not matched to a gene: 6. CDR3 amino acids: CASSVLAGTDNEQFF. The CDR3 coding sequence is TGTGCCAGCAGCGTCTTAGCGGGAACAGACAATGAGCAGTTCTTC.

This clone was picked up a small number of times. This sequence joins TRBV6-5 and TRBJ1-1, with TRBD1 identical over 7 bases. V dropped 4 bases and J dropped 3; count of bases not matched to a gene: 5. The CDR3 length is 14 residues. The V gene's germline CDR1 is MNHEY and CDR2 SVGAGI. In DNA form, the CDR3 reads TGTGCCAGCAGTTCCGGGACAGCGGACACTGAAGCTTTCTTT. Translation gives CASSSGTADTEAFF.

The V gene is TRBV2, the J gene TRBJ2-5; D not resolved. The DNA end lines up better with TRBJ2-7; the J call may be wrong. Germline V gene sequence: CDR1 SNHLY, CDR2 FYNNEI. This CDR3 contains 12 residues. CDR3 protein: CASSGGYYEQYF. In DNA, the CDR3 is TGTGCCAGCAGTGGTGGGTACTACGAGCAGTACTTC.

The CDR3, as DNA: TGTGCCAGCAGCTTAGCGCTGACTTCTAGCGGCTACGAGCAGTACTTC. This sequence encodes CASSLALTSSGYEQYF. The chain links TRBV7-6 to TRBJ2-7; TRBD2 matches at 7 bases. The germline V gene has CDR1 SGHVS and CDR2 FNYEAQ. The CDR3 covers 16 residues. J lost 3 bases, V lost 0 bases, and 8 bases had no gene match.

The gene calls are TRBV10-3 and TRBJ1-3, with 9 nucleotides matching TRBD1. After removal of 2 bases from V and 4 bases from J, the junction contained 9 bases not matched to a gene. The CDR3 totals 17 residues. Germline V lookup: CDR1 ENHRY, CDR2 SYGVKD. The DNA for the CDR3 is TGTGCCATCAGTGAGCAGGACAGGGGATCGTTCGGAAACACCATATATTTT. This codes for CAISEQDRGSFGNTIYF.

V gene TRBV7-2 combines with J gene TRBJ2-7; 8 bases agree with TRBD2. V was pared by 3 bases and J by 3 bases, with 4 bases of the junction left unmatched. The germline V gene has CDR1 SGHTA and CDR2 FQGNSA. CDR3 length equals 14 residues. CDR3 amino acids: CASSFVAGIYEQYF. CDR3 coding DNA: TGTGCCAGCAGCTTCGTAGCGGGAATCTACGAGCAGTACTTC.

V and J are TRBV28 and TRBJ2-1; D possibly corresponds to TRBD2 (5 bases). CDR3 length: 14 amino acids. Trimming shortened V by 3 bases and J by 4 bases, and 10 bases separated the two germline ends. Germline V gene sequence: CDR1 MDHEN, CDR2 SYDVKM. In DNA, the CDR3 is TGTGCCAGCAGTTTTGGCGGGCAGTACAATGAGCAGTTCTTC. This gives the protein CASSFGGQYNEQFF.

The chain links TRBV5-1 to TRBJ2-5; TRBD1 is a possible D gene (6 bases). Germline CDR1 and CDR2: SGHRS and YFSETQ. The CDR3 loop spans 14 amino acids. V was clipped by 3 bases and J by 2 bases, with 11 bases between them. The CDR3 reads CASSSGDGQETQYF. The CDR3 bases are TGCGCCAGCAGCTCAGGGGACGGACAAGAGACCCAGTACTTC.

V gene TRBV30 combines with J gene TRBJ1-1; D is undetermined. Trimming removed 7 bases from V and 2 bases from J, with 11 bases in between. The CDR3 runs to 12 residues. Germline CDR1 and CDR2: GTSNPN and SVGIG (reference sequence). The CDR3 here is CASKALNTEAFF. The CDR3 nucleotides are TGTGCCTCTAAAGCACTTAACACTGAAGCTTTCTTT. The full variable domain, completed using reference TRBV30 and TRBJ1-1, is SQTIHQWPATLVQPVGSPLSLECTVEGTSNPNLYWYRQAAGRGLQLLFYSVGIGQISSEVPQNLSASRPQDRQFILSSKKLLLSDSGFYLCASKALNTEAFFGQGTRLTVV.

This rearrangement joins TRBV25-1 to TRBJ2-4, with D hard to call. Germline V gives CDR1 MGHDK, CDR2 SYGVNS. This CDR3 region has 15 residues. V gave up 2 bases and J gave up 0 bases, with 8 bases separating them. The CDR3 bases are TGTGCCAGCAGTGAAAGAACGGGAGCCAAAAACATTCAGTACTTC. It translates to CASSERTGAKNIQYF.

The chain joins TRBV15 to TRBJ2-1; D might be TRBD1 (6 bases). The CDR3 contains 15 residues. CDR1 is LNHNV and CDR2 is YYDKDF in the germline V gene (reference sequence). Trimming removed 1 base at V and 9 bases at J, with 16 bases between. CDR3 sequence: CATSRGGQGFGEQFF. CDR3 coding DNA: TGTGCCACCAGCAGAGGAGGGCAGGGGTTCGGTGAGCAGTTCTTC.